This section outlines one TCR beta chain sequence together with its context. The antigen is not known. Some clones are missing from TCRdb's copy, which holds only in-frame ones; the method was immunoSEQ multiplex PCR. Of around 79,000 clones listed, about nine tenths are singletons. This sample was included in a study of T cell responses to AZD1222 COVID-19 vaccine. Notes on the study in general: Spike was spanned by vaccine-associated CD4 TCRs, which were dominant at 160-218 and 743-854. As reported, nearly half of all spike-specific TCRs target variant regions that are unmutated. Baseline seropositives among AZD1222 recipients totaled only 5 to 7. In a largely white British group with more females than males, clonal diversity was possibly underestimated.

The germline V gene encodes CDR1 SEHNR and CDR2 FQNEAQ (reference sequence). The CDR3 spans 13 residues. Trimming pared 3 bases from V and 6 bases from J, leaving 11 bases between. The specimen comprised peripheral blood, sampled on day 0 of AZD1222 vaccination. The chain employs TRBV7-9 and TRBJ1-1; the D gene is possibly TRBD1 (6 bases). The clonotype comes from an adult in good health. As DNA, the CDR3 is TGTGCCAGCAGCTTTTACAGGGAGGCTGAAGCTTTCTTT. This sequence encodes CASSFYREAEAFF.